Each of the 25 T cell receptor beta chains below was sequenced from the same sample in a study of shared clonotypes between healthy human individuals. Measured with immunoSEQ multiplex PCR; TCRdb has only the in-frame clones, and not every one. The sample holds roughly 700,000 clones, under 80% seen once. The sample comprised memory CD4+ T cells sorted from blood. Described subset: CD45RA-negative fraction. The receptors were gathered from a woman aged 30 to 39 in good health.

CDR3 nucleotides: TGTGCCAGCACCCAAGGGGGAGGGAACACTGAAGCTTTCTTT. Translation: CASTQGGGNTEAFF. The rearrangement joins TRBV7-9 to TRBJ1-1; the D gene is possibly TRBD1 (6 bases). The CDR3 is made up of 14 amino acids. Germline assignment: CDR1 SEHNR and CDR2 FQNEAQ (reference sequence). Trimming shortened V by 7 bases and J by 1 base, and 13 bases separated the two germline ends.

V gene TRBV28 combines with J gene TRBJ2-7; D is unresolved. Trimming shortened V by 7 bases and J by 2 bases, and 15 bases separated the two germline ends. CDR3 size: 14 residues. The germline V gene has CDR1 MDHEN and CDR2 SYDVKM. CDR3 residues: CASTPLAGAYEQYF. The CDR3 DNA sequence: TGTGCCAGCACCCCCCTGGCTGGGGCCTACGAGCAGTACTTC. The full variable domain, with the rest looked up from reference TRBV28 and TRBJ2-7, is DVKVTQSSRYLVKRTGEKVFLECVQDMDHENMFWYRQDPGLGLRLIYFSYDVKMKEKGDIPEGYSVSREKKERFSLILESASTNQTSMYLCASTPLAGAYEQYFGPGTRLTVT.

The chain links TRBV5-1 to TRBJ2-7; the D gene is possibly TRBD1 (6 bases). The CDR3 has 12 amino acids. Germline V CDR1 and CDR2: SGHRS, YFSETQ. The V and J ends lost 7 bases and 1 base respectively, with 9 bases between them. CDR3 sequence reads: CASWDKSYEQYF. The CDR3 bases are TGCGCCAGCTGGGACAAGTCCTACGAGCAGTACTTC.

In DNA, the CDR3 is TGTGCCAGTAGTATTTCCCGCCTAGCGGGGAGCACAGATACGCAGTATTTT. Protein sequence: CASSISRLAGSTDTQYF. The V call is TRBV19, the J call TRBJ2-3, with 9 positions matching TRBD2. Losses at the gene ends were 3 bases for V and 0 bases for J; bases not matched to a gene: 7. The CDR3 runs to 17 residues. Looked up from germline, CDR1 is LNHDA and CDR2 is SQIVND (reference sequence).

The chain has TRBV14 and TRBJ1-2, with a weak D call TRBD1 (5 bases). The germline CDR1 and CDR2 sequences are SGHDN and FVKESK. This CDR3 is built from 14 residues. Trimming removed 4 bases at V and 5 bases at J, with 14 bases between. The CDR3 spells CASSLDNKGYGYTF. CDR3 DNA: TGTGCCAGCAGCCTTGACAACAAGGGGTATGGCTACACCTTC. Filled out from reference TRBV14 and TRBJ1-2, the complete variable domain reads EAGVTQFPSHSVIEKGQTVTLRCDPISGHDNLYWYRRVMGKEIKFLLHFVKESKQDESGMPNNRFLAERTGGTYSTLKVQPAELEDSGVYFCASSLDNKGYGYTFGSGTRLTVV.

This rearrangement joins TRBV18 to TRBJ2-7, with no clear D. Trimming left V 5 bases short and J 5 bases short, with 22 bases between. The CDR3 totals 16 residues. Germline lookup yields CDR1 KGHSH and CDR2 LQKENI. CDR3 DNA sequence: TGTGCCAGCTCATCACAAGGAGCTGGGTCACACAACGAGCAGTACTTC. Its translation is CASSSQGAGSHNEQYF.

The chain employs TRBV28 and TRBJ1-1; 7 bases align to TRBD1. The CDR3 contains 15 residues. Germline V lookup: CDR1 MDHEN, CDR2 SYDVKM. Losses at the gene ends were 10 bases for V and 0 bases for J; bases not matched to a gene: 11. The CDR3 reads CAILTGTAMNTEAFF. In nucleotides, the CDR3 is TGTGCCATCTTAACCGGGACAGCCATGAACACTGAAGCTTTCTTT.

V gene TRBV29-1 combines with J gene TRBJ2-2, with 11 nucleotides matching TRBD1. The CDR3 is made up of 15 amino acids. The V gene end was trimmed by 7 bases and the J gene end by 6 bases; junction bases not matched to a gene: 10. Germline V gene lookup returns CDR1 SQVTM and CDR2 ANQGSEA. CDR3 protein: CSAKVLGQGAGELFF. The CDR3 DNA sequence: TGCAGCGCCAAGGTTCTGGGACAGGGGGCCGGGGAGCTGTTTTTT.

A few counts support this clone. The V call is TRBV6-5, the J call TRBJ2-7; no clear D. Between the trimmed V and J ends, which lost 6 bases and 5 bases, there was a span of 14 bases. Germline values: CDR1 MNHEY, CDR2 SVGAGI. There are 13 residues in the CDR3. CDR3 sequence (DNA): TGTGCCAGCAGCCCGAACCCTCCCCACGAGCAGTACTTC. Amino acids: CASSPNPPHEQYF.

This chain joins TRBV2 and TRBJ2-4, with D unclear. The CDR3 sequence is 15 residues long. The V end lost 1 base, the J end lost 0 bases, and 7 bases lay between the germline ends. In germline, CDR1 is SNHLY, CDR2 FYNNEI. DNA of the CDR3: TGTGCCAGCAGTGAAGTACGGGTAGCCAAAAACATTCAGTACTTC. Translation: CASSEVRVAKNIQYF.

V gene TRBV4-1 combines with J gene TRBJ1-4; D gene ambiguous. From germline, CDR1 is MGHRA and CDR2 YSYEKL. Trimming shortened V by 3 bases and J by 4 bases, and 9 bases separated the two germline ends. The CDR3 totals 14 residues. CDR3: CASSQQNYNEKLFF. In DNA, the CDR3 is TGCGCCAGCAGCCAGCAGAATTATAATGAAAAACTGTTTTTT.

V is TRBV11-2 and J is TRBJ1-3; weak D call: TRBD1 (5 bases). This CDR3 has 15 amino acids. CDR1 is SGHAT, CDR2 FQNNGV, per germline. The V end was cut by 4 bases, the J end by 0 bases, with 10 bases between. The CDR3 nucleotides are TGTGCCAGCAGCTCGGCAGGGAGCTCTGGAAACACCATATATTTT. Protein product: CASSSAGSSGNTIYF.

V gene TRBV5-5 combines with J gene TRBJ2-7; 12 positions agree with TRBD2. The V gene end was trimmed by 3 bases and the J gene end by 0 bases; junction bases not matched to a gene: 10. In germline, CDR1 is SGHKS, CDR2 YYEKEE (reference sequence). The CDR3 has 18 residues. The CDR3 here is CASSSPGLAGPSSYEQYF. The CDR3 nucleotides are TGTGCCAGCAGCTCCCCGGGACTAGCGGGTCCGAGCTCCTACGAGCAGTACTTC.

This clone was seen more than once but under ten times. The V gene is TRBV2, the J gene TRBJ2-7; TRBD1 agrees at 9 bases. Germline loops: CDR1 SNHLY, CDR2 FYNNEI. The V segment lost 7 bases and the J segment 3 bases; nucleotides outside the gene matches: 13. The CDR3 length is 16 residues. The chain's CDR3 is CASTAAGTGFNYEQYF. Written as DNA, the CDR3 is TGTGCCAGCACCGCCGCCGGGACAGGGTTTAACTACGAGCAGTACTTC.

Turning to this clone: Other DNA variants within this sample encode the same CDR3. The chain recombines TRBV5-1 with TRBJ2-5, with TRBD2 matching 8 bases. CDR3 size: 15 residues. Trimming took 4 bases from V and 2 from J; bases not matched to a gene: 7. Germline CDR1 and CDR2: SGHRS and YFSETQ. The CDR3 here is CASSGLAGLQETQYF. In DNA form, the CDR3 reads TGCGCCAGCAGCGGATTAGCGGGACTTCAAGAGACCCAGTACTTC.

The chain employs TRBV27 and TRBJ2-1, with 8 positions matching TRBD2. The junction had 7 bases not matched to a gene; V was cut back by 2 bases and J by 4 bases. From germline, CDR1 is MNHEY and CDR2 SMNVEV (reference sequence). The CDR3 totals 16 residues. The CDR3 sequence is CASSLGVIAGYNEQFF. CDR3 bases: TGTGCCAGCAGTTTAGGGGTGATAGCGGGATACAATGAGCAGTTCTTC.

The chain is built from TRBV27 and TRBJ1-3; D is perhaps TRBD1 (6 bases). The CDR3 loop spans 15 amino acids. V was clipped by 4 bases and J by 5 bases, with 15 bases between them. The germline V gene encodes CDR1 MNHEY and CDR2 SMNVEV (reference sequence). For the CDR3, the DNA is TGTGCCAGCAGTTCGTCGAGGGGGGAAAGAAACACCATATATTTT. Translating it yields CASSSSRGERNTIYF.

This clone was counted once. The chain joins TRBV29-1 to TRBJ1-1, with 9 nucleotides matching TRBD1. Germline-derived CDR1 and CDR2 are SQVTM and ANQGSEA. Trimming at V came to 8 bases and at J to 5 bases, leaving 9 bases not matched to a gene. The CDR3 extends over 13 amino acids. The CDR3 DNA reads TGCAGCTCACGATCGGGACAGGGAACTGAAGCTTTCTTT. Encoded protein: CSSRSGQGTEAFF. The full variable domain, with the rest looked up from reference TRBV29-1 and TRBJ1-1, is SAVISQKPSRDICQRGTSLTIQCQVDSQVTMMFWYRQQPGQSLTLIATANQGSEATYESGFVIDKFPISRPNLTFSTLTVSNMSPEDSSIYLCSSRSGQGTEAFFGQGTRLTVV.

This clone was seen only a few times. The chain joins TRBV14 to TRBJ2-7; the D is unclear. V lost 1 base and J lost 0, with 13 bases in between. Germline loops: CDR1 SGHDN, CDR2 FVKESK. The CDR3 is 16 amino acids. The CDR3 DNA follows: TGTGCCAGCAGCCAAGCGCCCGGATTAAGCTCCTACGAGCAGTACTTC. This codes for CASSQAPGLSSYEQYF.

The chain uses TRBV15 and TRBJ1-6, with D possibly TRBD1 on 5 matching bases. The CDR3 has 17 residues. Germline lookup yields CDR1 LNHNV and CDR2 YYDKDF (reference sequence). V was pared by 1 base and J by 0 bases, with 10 bases between. The CDR3 reads CATSRGAGSSYNSPLHF. CDR3 sequence (DNA): TGTGCCACCAGCAGAGGGGCAGGGAGCTCCTATAATTCACCCCTCCACTTT. Using reference TRBV15 and TRBJ1-6 for the parts outside the CDR3, the full variable domain is DAMVIQNPRYQVTQFGKPVTLSCSQTLNHNVMYWYQQKSSQAPKLLFHYYDKDFNNEADTPDNFQSRRPNTSFCFLDIRSPGLGDTAMYLCATSRGAGSSYNSPLHFGNGTRLTVT.

The V call is TRBV27, the J call TRBJ2-5, with D perhaps TRBD2 (5 bases). The CDR3 runs to 11 residues. Germline V gene sequence: CDR1 MNHEY, CDR2 SMNVEV (reference sequence). V lost 10 bases, J lost 4 bases, and 10 bases lay in between. The CDR3 reads CATQRGETQYF. In DNA form, the CDR3 reads TGTGCCACTCAACGGGGAGAGACCCAGTACTTC.

This clone showed up just a few times. J is TRBJ1-2 and V is TRBV6-1, with TRBD1 as a possible D gene (5 bases). CDR1 and CDR2 from the germline V gene are MNHNS and SASEGT. This CDR3 region has 18 residues. With 2 bases removed from V and 7 bases from J, the gap between germline ends came to 26 bases. The CDR3 region is CASSETFMGRAVLGGYTF. The CDR3 DNA reads TGTGCCAGCAGTGAAACCTTCATGGGGCGGGCCGTCCTTGGTGGCTACACCTTC.

This clone showed up just a few times. This rearrangement joins TRBV2 to TRBJ1-4; D not certain. The CDR3 runs 14 residues. Germline loops: CDR1 SNHLY, CDR2 FYNNEI. Trimming took off 1 base at V and 7 bases at J, with 10 bases between the two ends. The CDR3 DNA follows: TGTGCCAGCAGTGAAGGCTGGGAATTTGAAAAACTGTTTTTT. This translates into CASSEGWEFEKLFF. Based on the CDR3 plus reference TRBV2 and TRBJ1-4, the full variable domain is EPEVTQTPSHQVTQMGQEVILRCVPISNHLYFYWYRQILGQKVEFLVSFYNNEISEKSEIFDDQFSVERPDGSNFTLKIRSTKLEDSAMYFCASSEGWEFEKLFFGSGTQLSVL.

This clone has a handful of counts. The J gene is TRBJ2-5, the V gene TRBV30; 11 nucleotides agree with TRBD1. The CDR3 is 13 residues long. The junction had 3 bases not matched to a gene; V was cut back by 4 bases and J by 5 bases. Germline lookup yields CDR1 GTSNPN and CDR2 SVGIG (reference sequence). CDR3 nucleotides: TGTGCCTGGACGGGACAGGGGGTGGAGACCCAGTACTTC. This sequence encodes CAWTGQGVETQYF.

J is TRBJ2-7 and V is TRBV5-1; D not certain. Germline CDR1 is SGHRS and CDR2 is YFSETQ. V was pared by 0 bases and J by 7 bases, with 20 bases between. The CDR3 is made up of 16 amino acids. The DNA of the CDR3 is TGCGCCAGCAGCTTGGATGCGGCCACCCTTGGGTCGGAGCAGTACTTC. Protein product: CASSLDAATLGSEQYF. Using reference TRBV5-1 and TRBJ2-7 for the parts outside the CDR3, the full variable domain is KAGVTQTPRYLIKTRGQQVTLSCSPISGHRSVSWYQQTPGQGLQFLFEYFSETQRNKGNFPGRFSGRQFSNSRSEMNVSTLELGDSALYLCASSLDAATLGSEQYFGPGTRLTVT.